The 30 T cell receptor beta chains listed next were all sequenced from one sample in a study of T cell repertoires in cytomegalovirus infection. Their antigens remain unidentified. TCRdb fed the reads into MiXCR, producing one record per CDR3 protein. This repertoire shows 450,000 to 650,000 distinct CDR3 sequences, approximately 40% found once; its top ten account for over 45%. The source was cultured PBMCs, collected from culture after CMV antigen stimulation. These receptor sequences come from a human donor in good health (CMV status not recorded). Some clones in this sample may be carry-over from other donors' samples.

The chain combines TRBV6-2 or TRBV6-3 with TRBJ2-3; the D call may be TRBD1 or TRBD2 (6 bases each). The germline V gene encodes CDR1 MNHEY and CDR2 SVGEGT. The CDR3 contains 17 residues. V lost 1 base, J lost 1 base, and 15 bases lay in between. The CDR3: CASSYFPGAYGTDTQYF. In DNA form, the CDR3 reads TGTGCCAGCAGTTACTTTCCGGGGGCTTACGGCACAGATACGCAGTATTTT.

The chain is built from TRBV12-3 or TRBV12-4 and TRBJ2-5, with D unclear. Trimming took 5 bases from V and 5 from J, leaving 21 bases between them. The CDR3 is made up of 16 amino acids. The CDR3 region has the DNA TGTGCCAGCAGTACCCCTCGGAGTCGCAAAGGGGAGACCCAGTACTTC. Its protein product is CASSTPRSRKGETQYF.

The chain combines TRBV6-1 with TRBJ1-4; possibly TRBD1 for D (5 bases). CDR1 and CDR2 (germline): MNHNS, SASEGT. There are 15 residues in the CDR3. The V end lost 2 bases, the J end lost 5 bases, and 12 bases lay between the germline ends. CDR3 DNA sequence: TGTGCCAGCAGTGAACCAGGCCGGGGGAATGAAAAACTGTTTTTT. Amino acid sequence: CASSEPGRGNEKLFF.

This clonotype was observed a handful of times. V is TRBV7-6 and J is TRBJ1-3, with unresolved D. The CDR3 loop spans 15 amino acids. CDR1 and CDR2 from the germline V gene are SGHVS and FNYEAQ. V was cut by 1 base and J by 0 bases, with 7 bases left in between. The DNA of the CDR3 is TGTGCCAGCAGCTTAGATGGTTTCTCTGGAAACACCATATATTTT. It is translated as CASSLDGFSGNTIYF.

The chain couples TRBV5-1 to TRBJ2-5; a possible D gene is TRBD1 (6 bases). The CDR3 consists of 15 residues. Trimming took off 0 bases at V and 2 bases at J, with 11 bases between the two ends. Germline values: CDR1 SGHRS, CDR2 YFSETQ. The CDR3 bases are TGCGCCAGCAGCTTGGAAGGACAGTTACAAGAGACCCAGTACTTC. This translates into CASSLEGQLQETQYF.

This clonotype was seen only a few times. The chain has TRBV27 and TRBJ2-2, with D possibly TRBD2 on 6 matching bases. With 5 bases removed from V and 4 bases from J, the gap between germline ends came to 14 bases. The CDR3 has 15 amino acids. The germline CDR1 and CDR2 sequences are MNHEY and SMNVEV (reference sequence). The CDR3 coding sequence is TGTGCCAGCAGTCCAGCGGGCCGTGGCACCGGGGAGCTGTTTTTT. Encoded protein: CASSPAGRGTGELFF.

This chain uses TRBV6-9 with TRBJ1-1, with D hard to call. Germline V gene lookup returns CDR1 MNHGY and CDR2 SVAAGI. The CDR3 is made up of 13 amino acids. V was clipped by 1 base and J by 6 bases, with 9 bases between them. CDR3 bases: TGTGCCAGCAGTTATTTGGAGAATCCTGAAGCTTTCTTT. Residues: CASSYLENPEAFF.

This clonotype was seen a few times. V and J are TRBV12-3 or TRBV12-4 and TRBJ2-7, with D possibly TRBD1 on 6 matching bases. V shed 7 bases and J shed 2 bases, with 15 bases lying between them. This CDR3 has 14 residues. The CDR3 sequence: CASTTKGVTYEQYF. The CDR3 DNA is TGTGCCAGCACCACCAAGGGGGTTACCTACGAGCAGTACTTC.

This chain connects TRBV11-2 to TRBJ2-5, with 9 bases identical to TRBD1. J lost 3 bases, V lost 5 bases, and 4 bases had no gene match. Per germline, CDR1 SGHAT and CDR2 FQNNGV. CDR3 length equals 14 residues. CDR3 loop: CASSTRTGEETQYF. In nucleotides, the CDR3 is TGTGCCAGCAGCACCCGGACAGGGGAAGAGACCCAGTACTTC.

The chain joins TRBV12-3 or TRBV12-4 to TRBJ1-5; TRBD1 matches at 8 bases. The J segment lost 2 bases and the V segment lost 1 base, leaving 7 bases of the junction unmatched. CDR3 size: 17 residues. In DNA form, the CDR3 reads TGTGCCAGCAGTTTAGAGGACAGGGTAATTGGCAATCAGCCCCAGCATTTT. Protein: CASSLEDRVIGNQPQHF.

The chain carries TRBV6-5 and TRBJ1-1, with 9 bases identical to TRBD1. The CDR3 runs 15 residues. The V gene's germline CDR1 is MNHEY and CDR2 SVGAGI. The V segment lost 5 bases and the J segment 1 base; nucleotides outside the gene matches: 5. Here the CDR3 reads CASSDTGGKNTEAFF. CDR3 bases: TGTGCCAGCAGTGATACAGGGGGCAAGAACACTGAAGCTTTCTTT.

This clonotype was found once. The CDR3 bases are TGTGCCAGCTCACGGGGCAGGGATGAGACCCAGTACTTC. Translating it yields CASSRGRDETQYF. The chain recombines TRBV18 with TRBJ2-5; maybe TRBD1 (5 bases). V was cut by 4 bases and J by 5 bases, with 11 bases left in between. The CDR3 has 13 amino acids. Germline loops: CDR1 KGHSH, CDR2 LQKENI.

This clonotype has at least ten counts. The chain combines TRBV7-2 with TRBJ2-1; D call uncertain. The CDR3 has 15 amino acids. Germline CDR1 and CDR2: SGHTA and FQGNSA. With 2 bases removed from V and 4 bases from J, the gap between germline ends came to 12 bases. The CDR3 DNA reads TGTGCCAGCAGCTTAATGGGCCGGTTTTACAATGAGCAGTTCTTC. Protein: CASSLMGRFYNEQFF.

This clonotype came up a few times. The chain combines TRBV7-2 with TRBJ2-3; no clear D. This CDR3 region has 13 residues. The V end was cut by 5 bases, the J end by 2 bases, with 8 bases between. Germline V gene sequence: CDR1 SGHTA, CDR2 FQGNSA. The CDR3 protein is CASSHPITDTQYF. The CDR3 DNA sequence: TGTGCCAGCAGCCACCCCATCACAGATACGCAGTATTTT. Supplemented by reference TRBV7-2 and TRBJ2-3, the full variable domain reads GAGVSQSPSNKVTEKGKDVELRCDPISGHTALYWYRQSLGQGLEFLIYFQGNSAPDKSGLPSDRFSAERTGGSVSTLTIQRTQQEDSAVYLCASSHPITDTQYFGPGTRLTVL.

V is TRBV28 and J is TRBJ2-5, with TRBD2 matching 12 bases. CDR1 and CDR2 from the germline V gene are MDHEN and SYDVKM. This CDR3 spans 15 amino acids. J lost 4 bases, V lost 4 bases, and 4 bases had no gene match. CDR3 sequence reads: CASSSLAGGIETQYF. The CDR3 DNA reads TGTGCCAGCAGTTCCCTAGCGGGGGGGATAGAGACCCAGTACTTC.

V usage is TRBV15 and J usage is TRBJ2-3, with unresolved D. The V gene lost 0 bases and the J gene lost 6 bases, with 16 bases spanning the gap. This CDR3 contains 16 residues. Per germline, CDR1 LNHNV and CDR2 YYDKDF (reference sequence). CDR3 coding DNA: TGTGCCACCAGCAGAGATTCTCCCCCCCGGACCGATACGCAGTATTTT. Protein sequence: CATSRDSPPRTDTQYF.

The V and J genes are TRBV10-3 and TRBJ1-2; the D is unclear. The CDR3 loop spans 13 amino acids. The germline V gene has CDR1 ENHRY and CDR2 SYGVKD. V was pared by 4 bases and J by 6 bases, with 12 bases between. Here the CDR3 DNA reads TGTGCCATCAGTGTTAGAAGGAATGATGGCTACACCTTC. Protein sequence: CAISVRRNDGYTF.

This chain connects TRBV11-2 to TRBJ1-1; D is perhaps TRBD1 (6 bases). The CDR3 is 15 residues long. V was cut by 4 bases and J by 1 base, with 13 bases left in between. The germline gives CDR1 SGHAT, CDR2 FQNNGV. The DNA of the CDR3 is TGTGCCAGCAGCTCCAAACAGGGTTGGAACACTGAAGCTTTCTTT. Translating it yields CASSSKQGWNTEAFF.

This clonotype showed up just once. The genes are TRBV20-1 and TRBJ2-3, with 7 bases matching TRBD1. This CDR3 contains 14 residues. CDR1 and CDR2 (germline): DFQATT, SNEGSKA (reference sequence). The V gene end was trimmed by 2 bases and the J gene end by 2 bases; junction bases not matched to a gene: 4. The CDR3 here is CSARRQGLTDTQYF. CDR3 nucleotide sequence: TGCAGTGCTAGAAGACAGGGTCTCACAGATACGCAGTATTTT.

This clonotype was seen a handful of times. V is TRBV5-4 and J is TRBJ2-1, with a weak D call TRBD1 (5 bases). Germline V lookup: CDR1 SGHNT, CDR2 YYREEE (reference sequence). V was pared by 2 bases and J by 8 bases, with 11 bases between. This CDR3 is 13 amino acids long. The CDR3 is CASSFTGIHEQFF. Here the CDR3 DNA reads TGTGCCAGCAGCTTCACAGGTATCCATGAGCAGTTCTTC.

V and J are TRBV7-8 and TRBJ2-2, with 8 bases identical to TRBD2. With V trimmed by 4 bases and J by 5 bases, 12 bases remained unmatched. The CDR3 extends over 17 amino acids. Germline V gene lookup returns CDR1 SGHVS and CDR2 FQNEAQ. CDR3 in DNA: TGTGCCAGCAGCTCCTCAAGACTAGCGAGAGAGACCGGGGAGCTGTTTTTT. Protein sequence: CASSSSRLARETGELFF. Complete variable domain (other parts from reference TRBV7-8 and TRBJ2-2): GAGVSQSPRYKVAKRGQDVALRCDPISGHVSLFWYQQALGQGPEFLTYFQNEAQLDKSGLPSDRFFAERPEGSVSTLKIQRTQQEDSAVYLCASSSSRLARETGELFFGEGSRLTVL.

This clonotype was found a few times. The chain is built from TRBV7-2 and TRBJ1-5, with D tentatively TRBD1 (5 bases). Germline CDR1 reads SGHTA; CDR2 reads FQGNSA. This CDR3 comprises 13 residues. Trimming stripped 5 bases from V and 2 bases from J, with 7 bases between. This CDR3 reads CASSPQGNQPQHF. The DNA of the CDR3 is TGTGCCAGCAGCCCACAGGGCAATCAGCCCCAGCATTTT. The complete variable domain, with remaining parts taken from reference TRBV7-2 and TRBJ1-5, reads GAGVSQSPSNKVTEKGKDVELRCDPISGHTALYWYRQSLGQGLEFLIYFQGNSAPDKSGLPSDRFSAERTGGSVSTLTIQRTQQEDSAVYLCASSPQGNQPQHFGDGTRLSIL.

This clonotype was counted between two and nine times. The J gene is TRBJ2-5, the V gene TRBV2; D is ambiguous. The CDR3 runs to 15 residues. The V gene lost 0 bases and the J gene lost 5 bases, with 13 bases spanning the gap. The V gene's germline CDR1 is SNHLY and CDR2 FYNNEI. DNA of the CDR3: TGTGCCAGCAGTGAAGCCTCTGGGCCTGGGGAGACCCAGTACTTC. Translation: CASSEASGPGETQYF.

The chain combines TRBV28 with TRBJ2-7; 7 bases match TRBD1. Germline V gene sequence: CDR1 MDHEN, CDR2 SYDVKM. This CDR3 spans 15 amino acids. V gave up 1 base and J gave up 5 bases; unmatched junction bases: 8. The CDR3 is CASSLYKGAGNEQYF. For the CDR3, the DNA is TGTGCCAGCAGTTTATATAAGGGGGCAGGTAACGAGCAGTACTTC.

The chain is built from TRBV28 and TRBJ1-2, with D possibly matching TRBD1 (5 bases). This CDR3 spans 12 amino acids. CDR1 and CDR2 from the germline V gene are MDHEN and SYDVKM. The V end was cut by 6 bases, the J end by 2 bases, with 7 bases between. The CDR3 loop is CASRGGNYGYTF. The CDR3 nucleotides read TGTGCCAGCAGGGGGGGGAACTATGGCTACACCTTC.

V gene TRBV10-3 combines with J gene TRBJ1-1, with 8 bases that match TRBD1. CDR3 size: 13 residues. CDR1 ENHRY and CDR2 SYGVKD come from the germline V gene. The junction had 5 bases not matched to a gene; V was cut back by 10 bases and J by 1 base. The CDR3 DNA is TGTGCCACCCAGGACAGGGCGAACACTGAAGCTTTCTTT. It is translated as CATQDRANTEAFF.

The chain combines TRBV12-3 or TRBV12-4 with TRBJ2-2; D might be TRBD1 (7 bases). Trimming removed 4 bases from V and 3 bases from J, with 15 bases in between. This CDR3 has 16 residues. In DNA, the CDR3 is TGTGCCAGCAGTTGGTGGCAGGGGGAGGACACCGGGGAGCTGTTTTTT. As protein: CASSWWQGEDTGELFF.

Only a few counts were recorded for this clonotype. The chain uses TRBV7-2 and TRBJ2-3; no reliable D call. V gave up 1 base and J gave up 4 bases, with 15 bases separating them. CDR3 length: 16 residues. Germline-derived CDR1 and CDR2 are SGHTA and FQGNSA. The CDR3 reads CASSLGWGMDPDTQYF. The CDR3 DNA is TGTGCCAGCAGCTTAGGTTGGGGTATGGATCCAGATACGCAGTATTTT. Together with reference TRBV7-2 and TRBJ2-3, the CDR3 gives the full variable domain: GAGVSQSPSNKVTEKGKDVELRCDPISGHTALYWYRQSLGQGLEFLIYFQGNSAPDKSGLPSDRFSAERTGGSVSTLTIQRTQQEDSAVYLCASSLGWGMDPDTQYFGPGTRLTVL.

This clonotype appeared many times. V is TRBV27 and J is TRBJ2-1; the match to TRBD2 covers 11 bases. The CDR3 is 15 residues long. Germline V gives CDR1 MNHEY, CDR2 SMNVEV (reference sequence). With 2 bases clipped from V and 7 bases from J, the junction kept 4 bases outside the gene matches. The CDR3 nucleotides are TGTGCCAGCAGTTTAGAGACTAGCGGGAAGAATGAGCAGTTCTTC. This translates into CASSLETSGKNEQFF.

This rearrangement joins TRBV28 to TRBJ2-1; no reliable D call. CDR1 and CDR2 from the germline V gene are MDHEN and SYDVKM. Trimming cost V 3 bases and J 2 bases, with 8 bases left between them. This CDR3 contains 14 residues. In nucleotides, the CDR3 is TGTGCCAGCAGTTTCACGGGTGCCTACAATGAGCAGTTCTTC. This translates into CASSFTGAYNEQFF.